This TCR beta chain was sequenced during a study of CD8 T cells in Susac syndrome. Of note for this clonotype: As yet, its antigen is unknown.

Study-level points and caveats: As the study acknowledged, the number of individuals in its TCR sequencing and HLA analysis was relatively small.

Sequencing of TCR beta was performed on blood CD8+ and CD4+ T cells. Reverse transcription of 0.5 to 1 ug RNA was carried out with random hexamers. The CDR3 of TCR beta was amplified by immunoSEQ multiplex PCR across 54 Vbeta and 13 Jbeta. TCRdb redid the calling of the immunoSEQ multiplex PCR reads with MiXCR, one entry per CDR3 protein. The sample records approximately 130,000 distinct CDR3 sequences, under 95% being singletons. The source material was CD8+ T cells from PBMCs. This clonotype was sampled from a human donor with multiple sclerosis.

The CDR3 loop reads CASSPSGFTDTQYF. The CDR3 DNA sequence: TGTGCCAGCAGCCCGTCGGGGTTCACAGATACGCAGTATTTT. The chain has TRBV27 and TRBJ2-3, with D possibly being TRBD2 (5 bases). With 6 bases removed from V and 2 bases from J, the gap between germline ends came to 12 bases. CDR3 length: 14 residues. Germline V lookup: CDR1 MNHEY, CDR2 SMNVEV (reference sequence).